Listed here are 15 T cell receptor beta chains from one sample, sequenced in a study of tumor T cells in aggressive B-cell lymphoma. Sequencing used immunoSEQ multiplex PCR; TCRdb keeps in-frame clones, though not all of them. This sample has about 700 clones, with 90% found just once. The specimen sequenced was tumor tissue. These receptor sequences come from an adult with diffuse large B cell lymphoma.

The chain uses TRBV2 and TRBJ1-5, with 11 bases aligning to TRBD1. The J segment lost 5 bases and the V segment lost 5 bases, leaving 5 bases of the junction unmatched. CDR3 length: 15 residues. The germline CDR1 and CDR2 sequences are SNHLY and FYNNEI. The CDR3 DNA sequence: TGTGCCAGCAGTCGGGACAGGGGGATCTATCAGCCCCAGCATTTT. This encodes CASSRDRGIYQPQHF.

This clone was detected once. The rearrangement joins TRBV30 to TRBJ1-2; D gene uncertain. Between the trimmed V and J ends, which lost 5 bases and 8 bases, there was a span of 18 bases. Germline V gene sequence: CDR1 GTSNPN, CDR2 SVGIG (reference sequence). This CDR3 is built from 13 residues. CDR3 protein: CAWGWEGPLGYTF. The CDR3 nucleotides read TGTGCCTGGGGATGGGAGGGTCCTCTAGGCTACACCTTC.

Concerning this clone: An end of the junction does not agree with germline; a read error may underlie this. The chain joins TRBV6-8 to TRBJ2-5; D is possibly TRBD1 (7 bases). Germline V lookup: CDR1 MNHGY, CDR2 SAAAGT. The CDR3 length is 15 residues. The CDR3: CSSSYSFQGGETQYF. CDR3 nucleotide sequence: TGTTCCAGCAGTTACTCGTTTCAGGGGGGAGAGACCCAGTACTTC.

The chain links TRBV21-1 to TRBJ2-4; the listed D gene, TRBD2, was not tested against the DNA. TRBV21-1 is a pseudogene. The length of the CDR3 is 16 residues. CDR3 nucleotide sequence: TGTGCCAGCAGCGCCGAACTAGCGAACCCCAAAAACATTCAGTACTTC. Translated: CASSAELANPKNIQYF.

A word on this clone: At one of its ends the junction is not consistent with the germline gene, which may arise from a read error. The chain couples TRBV29-1 to TRBJ1-2, with unresolved D. The CDR3 spans 15 residues. Germline V gene lookup returns CDR1 SQVTM and CDR2 ANQGSEA. The CDR3 loop reads CSIPHPRNTNYGYTF. In DNA, the CDR3 is TGCAGTATACCACACCCGAGGAATACTAATTATGGCTACACCTTC.

This chain uses TRBV12-5 with TRBJ2-3, with TRBD2 matching 14 bases. J was trimmed by 2 bases and V by 5 bases; bases with no gene match: 3. Germline V CDR1 and CDR2: LGHNT, FRNRAP. This CDR3 spans 16 amino acids. The DNA for the CDR3 is TGTGCTAGTGGTCTGGGACTAGCGGGAGCCACAGATACGCAGTATTTT. The encoded protein is CASGLGLAGATDTQYF. The complete variable domain, with remaining parts taken from reference TRBV12-5 and TRBJ2-3, reads DARVTQTPRHKVTEMGQEVTMRCQPILGHNTVFWYRQTMMQGLELLAYFRNRAPLDDSGMPKDRFSAEMPDATLATLKIQPSEPRDSAVYFCASGLGLAGATDTQYFGPGTRLTVL.

This clone has only one observation. The rearrangement uses TRBV6-5 and TRBJ1-4, with D possibly matching TRBD1 (5 bases). V shed 6 bases and J shed 7 bases, with 15 bases lying between them. The CDR3 has 14 residues. CDR1 MNHEY and CDR2 SVGAGI come from the germline V gene. As DNA, the CDR3 is TGTGCCAGCAGCCAATCGGACATTATTGAAAAACTGTTTTTT. It encodes CASSQSDIIEKLFF.

The rearrangement uses TRBV9 and TRBJ2-6; D unresolved. The V end lost 0 bases, the J end lost 0 bases, and 13 bases lay between the germline ends. CDR1 is SGDLS and CDR2 is YYNGEE in the germline V gene. This CDR3 contains 18 residues. The CDR3: CASSVAWAEVSGANVLTF. The DNA for the CDR3 is TGTGCCAGCAGCGTAGCGTGGGCAGAAGTCTCTGGGGCCAACGTCCTGACTTTC.

The V gene is TRBV10-1, the J gene TRBJ2-7; TRBD1 aligns across 9 bases. With 4 bases clipped from V and 3 bases from J, the junction kept 1 base outside the gene matches. Germline loops: CDR1 WNHNN, CDR2 SYGVQD (reference sequence). This CDR3 has 13 amino acids. CDR3 sequence: CASSAGQGYEQYF. CDR3 in DNA: TGCGCCAGCAGTGCGGGACAGGGCTACGAGCAGTACTTC.

CDR3 loop: CASSKGRRHNQPQHF. In nucleotides, the CDR3 is TGTGCCAGCAGCAAGGGGCGACGGCACAATCAGCCCCAGCATTTT. The chain recombines TRBV21-1 with TRBJ1-5; the D call TRBD1 from the table was never checked on the DNA. TRBV21-1 is a documented pseudogene. CDR3 length: 15 residues.

Of note for this clone: Its ends do not fully match the called genes, so a read error is possible. The chain uses TRBV15 and TRBJ2-7, with 7 bases lining up with TRBD1. The germline V gene has CDR1 LNHNV and CDR2 YYDKDF (reference sequence). This CDR3 has 13 residues. CDR3 nucleotide sequence: TGTGCCACCAGTAGAGACCCCCGGGACAGTGCCTACTTC. Its translation: CATSRDPRDSAYF.

J is TRBJ2-1 and V is TRBV4-2; weak D call: TRBD2 (5 bases). This CDR3 spans 18 amino acids. CDR1 LGHNA and CDR2 YNFKEQ come from the germline V gene. V was cut by 1 base and J by 0 bases, with 16 bases left in between. CDR3 amino acids: CASSQGGLSEGSYNEQFF. In DNA, the CDR3 is TGTGCCAGCAGCCAAGGAGGGTTAAGTGAAGGCTCCTACAATGAGCAGTTCTTC.

This chain joins TRBV28 and TRBJ1-5; the D gene is possibly TRBD1 (5 bases). Trimming cost V 8 bases and J 6 bases, with 11 bases left between them. Looked up from germline, CDR1 is MDHEN and CDR2 is SYDVKM. The CDR3 length is 12 residues. The CDR3 nucleotides are TGTGCCAGCGGTACAGGACCTCAGCCCCAGCATTTT. This codes for CASGTGPQPQHF.

This chain joins TRBV19 and TRBJ1-1, with TRBD1 identical over 7 bases. Germline lookup yields CDR1 LNHDA and CDR2 SQIVND (reference sequence). With 7 bases clipped from V and 1 base from J, the junction kept 6 bases outside the gene matches. The CDR3 sequence is 14 residues long. The CDR3 region has the DNA TGTGCCAGTATCCCCGACAGGGCGAACACTGAAGCTTTCTTT. Encoded protein: CASIPDRANTEAFF.

The J gene is TRBJ2-1, the V gene TRBV12-5; 9 bases match TRBD1. Germline trimming cut 6 bases from V and 7 bases from J; bases unmatched to any gene: 13. The CDR3 loop spans 16 amino acids. Germline CDR1 is LGHNT and CDR2 is FRNRAP. In DNA, the CDR3 is TGTGCTAGTGGGCAATCCGGGACAGGGATGGATAATGAGCAGTTCTTC. Amino acid sequence: CASGQSGTGMDNEQFF.